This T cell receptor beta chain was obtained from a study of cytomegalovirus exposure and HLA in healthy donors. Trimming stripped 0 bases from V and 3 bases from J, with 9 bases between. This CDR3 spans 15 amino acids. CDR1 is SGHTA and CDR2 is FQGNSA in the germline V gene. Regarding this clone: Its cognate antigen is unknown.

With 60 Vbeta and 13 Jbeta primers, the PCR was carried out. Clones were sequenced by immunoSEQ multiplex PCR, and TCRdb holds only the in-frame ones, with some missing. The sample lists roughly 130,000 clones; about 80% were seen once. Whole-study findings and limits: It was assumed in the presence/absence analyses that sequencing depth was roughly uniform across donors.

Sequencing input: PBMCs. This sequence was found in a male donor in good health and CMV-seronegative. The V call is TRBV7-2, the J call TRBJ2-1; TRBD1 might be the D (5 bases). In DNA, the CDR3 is TGTGCCAGCAGCTTAGCGCAGGGAATCTACAATGAGCAGTTCTTC. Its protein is CASSLAQGIYNEQFF.